This TCR beta chain was identified during a study of T cell responses to AZD1222 COVID-19 vaccine. J lost 5 bases, V lost 5 bases, and 11 bases had no gene match. CDR1 and CDR2 (germline): SGHAT, FQNNGV. CDR3 length: 15 amino acids. A remark on this clone: The antigen remains unidentified.

Study results and limitations: Of the AZD1222 recipients, only six or seven were seropositive at baseline.

Sequencing used immunoSEQ multiplex PCR; TCRdb keeps in-frame clones, though not all of them. The table has 120,000 or so clones, around 88% seen once; the top ten hold about 4.9%. Sequenced here: peripheral blood, sampled on day 0 of AZD1222 vaccination. The clonotype was recovered from an adult in good health. V and J are TRBV11-2 and TRBJ1-2; 7 nucleotides align to TRBD1. The CDR3 nucleotides read TGTGCCAGCAGCCAAGACAGGGTAATTGTGTATGGCTACACCTTC. Translating it yields CASSQDRVIVYGYTF.